The rows below give T cell receptor beta chains drawn from one sample of a study of STAT5B mutations in CD4+ large granular lymphocyte leukemia. Method: immunoSEQ multiplex PCR; TCRdb's copy keeps in-frame clones and lacks some. The sample shows fewer than 25,000 clones, 70% to 85% of them seen only once. The sequenced sample consisted of CD4+ T cells from blood buffy coats. The source is a human donor in good health. The CDR3 runs from the conserved cysteine through the conserved F or W. The D gene is left open where the match is weak. Size is omitted from some rows. Given values are once, few, many or a class for expanded clones.

>TRBD1|-|TRBV29-1|TRBJ2-7
CSVEGFRDSSYEQYF
TGCAGCGTTGAAGGTTTCCGGGACAGCTCCTACGAGCAGTACTTC
>-|-|TRBV9|TRBJ2-7
CASSPKSDGSYEQYF
TGTGCCAGCAGCCCCAAGTCGGACGGGTCCTACGAGCAGTACTTC
>-|-|TRBV4-1|TRBJ1-1
CASSQVGFEAFF
TGCGCCAGCAGCCAAGTGGGGTTTGAAGCTTTCTTT
>-|-|TRBV2|TRBJ1-5
CASRRGAGDNQPQHF
TGTGCCAGCAGGAGGGGGGCAGGGGACAATCAGCCCCAGCATTTT
>-|-|TRBV14|TRBJ1-5
CASSQERVQPQHF
TGTGCCAGCAGCCAAGAAAGGGTACAGCCCCAGCATTTT
>-|few|TRBV7-2|TRBJ1-1
CASSPGVASPFF
TGTGCCAGCAGCCCCGGTGTAGCCTCTCCTTTCTTT
>-|-|TRBV5-4|TRBJ1-3
CASSLGTGAGNTIYF
TGTGCCAGCAGCTTGGGTACGGGGGCGGGGAACACCATATATTTT
>-|-|TRBV5-4|TRBJ1-4
CASSARAGANEKLFF
TGTGCCAGCAGCGCGCGGGCGGGGGCCAATGAAAAACTGTTTTTT
>-|-|TRBV4-1|TRBJ2-7
CASRLRGTGPPYEQYF
TGCGCCAGCAGGCTGAGAGGCACGGGCCCGCCCTACGAGCAGTACTTC
>-|-|TRBV7-2|TRBJ1-5
CASSPGGSNQPQHF
TGTGCCAGCAGCCCGGGGGGGAGCAATCAGCCCCAGCATTTT
>TRBD1|-|TRBV6-6|TRBJ1-1
CASREDRGTPEAFF
TGTGCCAGCAGAGAAGACAGGGGGACCCCTGAAGCTTTCTTT
>-|-|TRBV6-5|TRBJ2-7
CASSPPGLATYEQYF
TGTGCCAGCAGTCCCCCGGGACTCGCTACCTACGAGCAGTACTTC
>TRBD1|few|TRBV6-5|TRBJ1-5
CASSRGTGGDQPQHF
TGTGCCAGCAGCCGGGGGACAGGGGGCGATCAGCCCCAGCATTTT
>TRBD1|-|TRBV19|TRBJ1-1
CASSRDRPNTEAFF
TGTGCCAGTAGTAGGGACAGGCCGAACACTGAAGCTTTCTTT
>TRBD1|-|TRBV12-5|TRBJ1-1
CASGPGQGWGGNTEAFF
TGTGCTAGTGGACCGGGACAGGGGTGGGGTGGAAACACTGAAGCTTTCTTT
>TRBD1|medium-sized|TRBV29-1|TRBJ1-5
CSVPSGGYNQPQHF
TGCAGCGTTCCCTCAGGGGGGTACAATCAGCCCCAGCATTTT
>TRBD1|-|TRBV2|TRBJ1-5
CASSADRGKSNQPQHF
TGTGCCAGCAGTGCCGACAGGGGGAAAAGCAATCAGCCCCAGCATTTT
>-|-|TRBV29-1|TRBJ1-4
CSVAGTAQGTNEKLFF
TGCAGCGTGGCAGGGACGGCGCAGGGAACTAATGAAAAACTGTTTTTT
>-|-|TRBV27|TRBJ1-1
CASSFSVMNTEAFF
TGTGCCAGCAGTTTCTCCGTAATGAACACTGAAGCTTTCTTT
>-|once|TRBV18|TRBJ1-1
CASLTDRNTEAFF
TGTGCCAGCTTAACCGACAGGAACACTGAAGCTTTCTTT
>TRBD1|once|TRBV6-5|TRBJ1-2
CASSSTGGEGYTF
TGTGCCAGCAGTTCGACAGGGGGCGAAGGCTACACCTTC
>TRBD1|-|TRBV30|TRBJ2-5
CAWSVLGKGQETQYF
TGTGCCTGGAGTGTACTAGGAAAGGGACAGGAGACCCAGTACTTC
>-|-|TRBV15|TRBJ1-5
CATSTHSNQPQHF
TGTGCCACCAGCACGCATAGCAATCAGCCCCAGCATTTT
>TRBD1|-|TRBV6-1|TRBJ2-2
CASKGQINTGELFF
TGTGCCAGTAAGGGACAGATAAACACCGGGGAGCTGTTTTTT
>TRBD1|-|TRBV5-4|TRBJ2-3
CASSSRTGSDTQYF
TGTGCCAGCAGTTCTAGGACAGGGTCAGATACGCAGTATTTT
>TRBD2|once|TRBV30|TRBJ2-3
CAWSEYSGRNTDTQYF
TGTGCCTGGAGTGAGTATAGCGGGAGAAACACAGATACGCAGTATTTT
>-|-|TRBV2|TRBJ1-2
CASRETTDFYGYTF
TGTGCCAGCAGAGAGACGACAGACTTCTATGGCTACACCTTC
>-|-|TRBV5-6|TRBJ1-1
CASSLRYVTGTGTEAFF
TGTGCCAGCAGCTTGAGGTATGTTACAGGGACGGGCACTGAAGCTTTCTTT
>-|-|TRBV5-1|TRBJ2-1
CASSSRQTSFSYNEQFF
TGCGCCAGCAGCTCCAGACAGACCAGTTTCTCCTACAATGAGCAGTTCTTC
>-|-|TRBV6-5|TRBJ2-7
CASSSLLPYEQYF
TGTGCCAGCAGTTCTTTACTCCCTTACGAGCAGTACTTC
>TRBD1|-|TRBV15|TRBJ2-1
CATSSSGTAYNEQFF
TGTGCCACCAGCAGCTCCGGGACAGCGTACAATGAGCAGTTCTTC
>TRBD1|-|TRBV9|TRBJ1-3
CASSVGTGSGNTIYF
TGTGCCAGCAGCGTGGGGACAGGGAGCGGAAACACCATATATTTT
>TRBD2|-|TRBV18|TRBJ2-3
CASSPQGGGTDTQYF
TGTGCCAGCTCACCTCAGGGAGGGGGCACAGATACGCAGTATTTT
>TRBD2|-|TRBV9|TRBJ2-3
CASRAGLSTDTQYF
TGTGCCAGCAGAGCGGGGTTAAGCACAGATACGCAGTATTTT
>-|-|TRBV10-3|TRBJ1-3
CAISERGAQAGAGNTIYF
TGTGCCATCAGTGAAAGAGGTGCGCAGGCCGGGGCTGGAAACACCATATATTTT
>-|few|TRBV11-1|TRBJ1-1
CASSLGTGEAFF
TGTGCCAGCAGTCTAGGGACCGGTGAAGCTTTCTTT
>-|-|TRBV10-2|TRBJ1-5
CASSDNRLGQPQHF
TGCGCCAGCAGTGACAACAGGCTGGGGCAGCCCCAGCATTTT
>-|-|TRBV11-3|TRBJ2-1
CASSLNSAGEQFF
TGTGCCAGCAGCCTCAACTCAGCTGGCGAGCAGTTCTTC
>-|-|TRBV5-8|TRBJ1-4
CASSQGRNNEKLFF
TGTGCCAGCAGCCAGGGACGGAATAATGAAAAACTGTTTTTT
>-|few|TRBV18|TRBJ2-1
CASSPQTGRNNEQFF
TGTGCCAGCTCACCGCAAACAGGGAGGAACAATGAGCAGTTCTTC
>TRBD2|-|TRBV14|TRBJ2-1
CASSPLAGRPQIIHEQFF
TGTGCCAGCAGCCCTCTAGCGGGACGTCCTCAAATCATCCATGAGCAGTTCTTC
>-|-|TRBV6-1|TRBJ2-1
CASRATGVSYNEQFF
TGTGCCAGCCGCGCAACGGGAGTTTCCTACAATGAGCAGTTCTTC
>-|-|TRBV19|TRBJ2-7
CASSRDIGSYEQYF
TGTGCCAGTAGTCGGGACATCGGGTCCTACGAGCAGTACTTC
>TRBD2|-|TRBV11-2|TRBJ2-7
CASSTTSGSSYEQYF
TGTGCCAGCAGCACCACTAGCGGCTCCTCCTACGAGCAGTACTTC
>TRBD2|-|TRBV27|TRBJ2-5
CASRPTSGRQETQYF
TGTGCCAGCAGGCCGACTAGCGGCCGACAAGAGACCCAGTACTTC
>-|-|TRBV6-6|TRBJ1-5
CASSYTDGFGPQHF
TGTGCCAGCAGTTACACGGACGGTTTCGGACCCCAGCATTTT
>-|-|TRBV4-1|TRBJ2-3
CASSQEARSSRADTQYF
TGCGCCAGCAGCCAAGAGGCCAGATCAAGTAGAGCAGATACGCAGTATTTT
>TRBD1|-|TRBV29-1|TRBJ1-1
CSPDLTGIWNTEAFF
TGCAGCCCTGACTTGACAGGGATCTGGAACACTGAAGCTTTCTTT
>TRBD2|-|TRBV9|TRBJ2-7
CASSVQARGDAAEQYF
TGTGCCAGCAGCGTCCAGGCCCGGGGGGACGCGGCCGAGCAGTACTTC
>-|-|TRBV5-6|TRBJ1-1
CASSRRDEAFF
TGTGCCAGCAGTAGAAGGGATGAAGCTTTCTTT
>TRBD1|-|TRBV2|TRBJ1-5
CASSESLGQGNQPQHF
TGTGCCAGCAGTGAAAGTCTGGGACAGGGCAATCAGCCCCAGCATTTT
>-|once|TRBV10-2|TRBJ1-1
CASGRGDWDTEAFF
TGCGCCAGCGGCAGGGGAGACTGGGACACTGAAGCTTTCTTT
>-|once|TRBV10-1|TRBJ1-2
CASSESGARGYTF
TGCGCCAGCAGTGAGTCTGGGGCGAGAGGCTACACCTTC
>-|-|TRBV5-4|TRBJ2-3
CASSFKQADTQYF
TGTGCCAGCAGCTTTAAGCAAGCAGATACGCAGTATTTT
>-|-|TRBV2|TRBJ2-7
CASSEQSVGQYF
TGTGCCAGCAGTGAGCAGAGTGTCGGGCAGTACTTC